This T cell receptor beta chain originates from a study of shared clonotypes between healthy human individuals. Findings of the study overall: Inspection by rarefaction showed sorted-subset sequencing to be incomplete despite large depth.

About this clone: As yet, its antigen is unknown.

V lost 5 bases to trimming and J lost 7 bases; unmatched junction nucleotides: 8. The CDR3 length is 14 residues. The germline gives CDR1 MNHEY, CDR2 SVGAGI. Deep-level settings were used for running the assay. The protocol was immunoSEQ multiplex PCR, while the TCRdb copy is restricted to in-frame clones and leaves out a portion. The data contain more than 400,000 clones, 90% to 96% of them singletons. The sequencing sample was made of naive CD4+ T cells sorted from blood. The subset here: CD45RA+ positively selected. The sequence came from a woman under 40 in good health. This chain links TRBV6-5 with TRBJ2-7, with TRBD1 matching 10 bases. This chain's CDR3 is CASSARDRGREQYF. The CDR3 bases are TGTGCCAGCAGTGCCCGGGACAGGGGAAGGGAGCAGTACTTC.